This TCR beta chain was recorded in a study of response to subunit inactivated influenza vaccine (dated by TCRdb to 2017 to 2018). At the level of the whole study: Deep quantitative T cell receptor repertoire profiling was used in the study to track responses to a trivalent subunit inactivated influenza vaccine.

As to this clonotype: Its antigen remains unidentified. No base-level quality is on record; no much larger clone is a single base apart.

Library prep was done by RT-PCR. Sequencing used an Illumina HiSeq 2500. TCRdb applied fastp at Q25 and MiXCR to the public reads, then kept only in-frame beta chains. When rows share a CDR3 protein, they turn into one entry using the most common DNA and genes. The sample includes 450,000 to 700,000 distinct CDR3 sequences, with approximately 15% observed a single time. Clones ranked in the top ten supply around 10% of the sample. Broader findings and caveats from the paper: According to the authors, only a limited number of new T cells may be recruited by each seasonal influenza vaccination.

According to the germline V gene, CDR1 reads KGHSH and CDR2 reads LQKENI. The cysteine opens and the phenylalanine closes a CDR3 of 12 amino acids. The only DNA kept is the CDR3, 36 bases in frame from the first base. V was cut back by 4 bases and J by 8 bases, leaving a gap of 9 bases between them. The sample here was PBMCs from blood, taken roughly 13 days after vaccination. This receptor was obtained from a man between 50 and 59 years old who received an inactivated influenza vaccine. Donor details come from another sample of the same person, matched by shared clones. The chain was built from TRBV18 and TRBJ2-1; the D gene cannot be resolved reliably. CDR3 loop: CASSQGRDEQFF. The DNA sequence is given as TGTGCCAGCTCACAGGGTAGGGATGAGCAGTTCTTC.